One and the same sample provided the 20 T cell receptor beta chains below, sequenced in a study of blood T cell repertoires in COVID-19. Clones were read by immunoSEQ multiplex PCR, and TCRdb kept only the in-frame ones, dropping some. Of approximately 200,000 clones listed, 86% are singletons. The sample comprised peripheral blood. These receptors all stem from a woman aged 45 to 65 with acute or convalescent COVID-19.

This clone was seen just once. The V gene is TRBV9, the J gene TRBJ1-4, with D perhaps TRBD1 (6 bases). V lost 0 bases and J 6 bases, leaving 12 bases between the germline ends. This CDR3 comprises 15 residues. Germline V gene data show CDR1 as SGDLS and CDR2 as YYNGEE. The CDR3 spells CASSVAPGADEKLFF. CDR3 nucleotides: TGTGCCAGCAGCGTAGCTCCAGGGGCGGATGAAAAACTGTTTTTT.

The rearrangement uses TRBV19 and TRBJ2-7, with 10 bases identical to TRBD1. V was pared by 4 bases and J by 0 bases, with 3 bases of the junction left unmatched. Germline CDR1 reads LNHDA; CDR2 reads SQIVND (reference sequence). The CDR3 has 15 residues. The CDR3 nucleotides read TGTGCCAGTAGTAGGGACAGGGGAAGCTCCTACGAGCAGTACTTC. This sequence encodes CASSRDRGSSYEQYF.

The CDR3 protein is CASSYSGPSGIGGELFF. The CDR3 bases are TGTGCCAGCAGTTACTCGGGGCCTAGCGGGATTGGAGGGGAGCTGTTTTTT. V gene TRBV6-2 or TRBV6-3 combines with J gene TRBJ2-2; 9 bases are a match to TRBD2. This CDR3 region has 17 residues. The V gene end was trimmed by 0 bases and the J gene end by 8 bases; junction bases not matched to a gene: 10. From germline, CDR1 is MNHEY and CDR2 SVGEGT.

The chain uses TRBV5-1 and TRBJ1-1, with 7 positions matching TRBD1. This CDR3 has 15 residues. Unmatched junction bases numbered 12, after V lost 6 bases and J lost 4 bases. CDR1 and CDR2 (germline): SGHRS, YFSETQ. In DNA, the CDR3 is TGCGCCAGCACCGAACAGGGGACCGTGGGCACTGAAGCTTTCTTT. It translates to CASTEQGTVGTEAFF. Complete variable domain (other parts from reference TRBV5-1 and TRBJ1-1): KAGVTQTPRYLIKTRGQQVTLSCSPISGHRSVSWYQQTPGQGLQFLFEYFSETQRNKGNFPGRFSGRQFSNSRSEMNVSTLELGDSALYLCASTEQGTVGTEAFFGQGTRLTVV.

V and J are TRBV7-9 and TRBJ2-3, with D perhaps matching TRBD2 (6 bases). The germline V and J ends were trimmed by 5 bases and 1 base, with 19 bases remaining between them. The CDR3 length is 17 residues. Per germline, CDR1 SEHNR and CDR2 FQNEAQ (reference sequence). The CDR3 DNA sequence: TGTGCCAGCAGCCCTGACGGAGGGGCTAGCGGCACAGATACGCAGTATTTT. It translates to CASSPDGGASGTDTQYF.

This clone came up a few times. The V gene is TRBV24-1, the J gene TRBJ1-3; tentatively, D is TRBD1 (5 bases). The CDR3 contains 15 residues. CDR1 and CDR2 from the germline V gene are KGHDR and SFDVKD. Trimming stripped 4 bases from V and 4 bases from J, with 13 bases between. For the CDR3, the DNA is TGTGCCACCAGTGACCCTGACAGTAAGGGAAACACCATATATTTT. Its translation is CATSDPDSKGNTIYF.

V is TRBV7-8 and J is TRBJ2-7; D remains ambiguous. This CDR3 spans 13 amino acids. Germline V gene data show CDR1 as SGHVS and CDR2 as FQNEAQ. V lost 5 bases and J 4 bases, leaving 12 bases between the germline ends. CDR3 nucleotides: TGTGCCAGCAGCCCCGGTCTCTTTTACGAGCAGTACTTC. This sequence encodes CASSPGLFYEQYF.

The V and J genes are TRBV10-1 and TRBJ2-1; 9 nucleotides align to TRBD2. Germline loops: CDR1 WNHNN, CDR2 SYGVQD (reference sequence). The CDR3 has 18 residues. V gave up 1 base and J gave up 5 bases; unmatched junction bases: 12. CDR3 residues: CASSEFKGVAGANNEQFF. CDR3 DNA sequence: TGCGCCAGCAGTGAGTTCAAAGGAGTAGCGGGGGCAAACAATGAGCAGTTCTTC.

The chain has TRBV2 and TRBJ2-1; possible D gene TRBD2, 5 bases. V shed 6 bases and J shed 4 bases, with 16 bases lying between them. This CDR3 region has 15 residues. Germline CDR1 and CDR2: SNHLY and FYNNEI. CDR3 protein: CASSRGGEPYNEQFF. In nucleotides, the CDR3 is TGTGCCAGCAGCCGAGGTGGGGAGCCATACAATGAGCAGTTCTTC.

Concerning this clone: The sample contains more than one DNA sequence encoding this CDR3. This chain links TRBV7-9 with TRBJ2-3, with 12 bases that match TRBD2. With 1 base clipped from V and 1 base from J, the junction kept 0 bases outside the gene matches. In germline, CDR1 is SEHNR, CDR2 FQNEAQ (reference sequence). CDR3 length equals 16 residues. The CDR3 DNA sequence: TGTGCCAGCAGCTTAGGACTAGCGGGAGGCACAGATACGCAGTATTTT. Translating gives CASSLGLAGGTDTQYF. Full variable domain (missing parts from reference TRBV7-9 and TRBJ2-3): DTGVSQNPRHKITKRGQNVTFRCDPISEHNRLYWYRQTLGQGPEFLTYFQNEAQLEKSRLLSDRFSAERPKGSFSTLEIQRTEQGDSAMYLCASSLGLAGGTDTQYFGPGTRLTVL.

The V gene is TRBV10-2, the J gene TRBJ1-2; no clear D. This CDR3 contains 16 residues. CDR1 is WSHSY, CDR2 SAAADI, per germline. Trimming cost V 3 bases and J 3 bases, with 17 bases left between them. The DNA of the CDR3 is TGCGCCAGCAGTGATTTGGGCTCACCCGGTGACTATGGCTACACCTTC. Protein: CASSDLGSPGDYGYTF.

The chain links TRBV18 to TRBJ2-1, with 8 bases fitting TRBD2. This CDR3 region has 16 residues. J lost 0 bases, V lost 3 bases, and 4 bases had no gene match. CDR1 is KGHSH, CDR2 LQKENI, per germline. The CDR3 nucleotides read TGTGCCAGCTCACCGACTAGCGAAGGCTCCTACAATGAGCAGTTCTTC. Protein: CASSPTSEGSYNEQFF. Filled out from reference TRBV18 and TRBJ2-1, the complete variable domain reads NAGVMQNPRHLVRRRGQEARLRCSPMKGHSHVYWYRQLPEEGLKFMVYLQKENIIDESGMPKERFSAEFPKEGPSILRIQQVVRGDSAAYFCASSPTSEGSYNEQFFGPGTRLTVL.

This chain uses TRBV5-8 with TRBJ1-2; D call uncertain. Germline CDR1 SGHTS, CDR2 YDEGEE. V gave up 4 bases and J gave up 3 bases, with 13 bases separating them. This CDR3 contains 14 residues. The CDR3 reads CASSAGREYYGYTF. The CDR3 coding sequence is TGTGCCAGCAGCGCCGGACGGGAATACTATGGCTACACCTTC.

The chain uses TRBV14 and TRBJ2-5; 9 bases map to TRBD1. The CDR3 has 15 amino acids. V lost 6 bases to trimming and J lost 0 bases; unmatched junction nucleotides: 5. From germline, CDR1 is SGHDN and CDR2 FVKESK. The CDR3 spells CASSWDREYQETQYF. The CDR3 coding sequence is TGTGCCAGCAGTTGGGACAGGGAGTACCAAGAGACCCAGTACTTC.

The chain combines TRBV7-8 with TRBJ1-1; 7 positions match TRBD1. The V gene end was trimmed by 6 bases and the J gene end by 0 bases; junction bases not matched to a gene: 10. CDR3 size: 16 residues. Germline lookup yields CDR1 SGHVS and CDR2 FQNEAQ. The CDR3 protein is CASSQPKQGLNTEAFF. CDR3 nucleotide sequence: TGTGCCAGCAGTCAACCCAAACAGGGGTTGAACACTGAAGCTTTCTTT.

The chain has TRBV29-1 and TRBJ2-7; no clear D gene. The CDR3 extends over 10 amino acids. V lost 4 bases and J 2 bases, leaving 3 bases between the germline ends. CDR1 SQVTM and CDR2 ANQGSEA come from the germline V gene. CDR3: CSVVTYEQYF. The CDR3 region has the DNA TGCAGCGTTGTTACCTACGAGCAGTACTTC.

This sequence joins TRBV14 and TRBJ2-2; D not resolved. Trimming removed 5 bases from V and 4 bases from J, with 8 bases in between. CDR1 SGHDN and CDR2 FVKESK come from the germline V gene. CDR3 length: 13 amino acids. CDR3 sequence (DNA): TGTGCCAGCAGCTACAGTGTCACCGGGGAGCTGTTTTTT. It encodes CASSYSVTGELFF.

The chain employs TRBV19 and TRBJ2-6; TRBD1 matches at 10 bases. The CDR3 length is 17 residues. V shed 9 bases, J shed 0 bases, and the junction held 8 bases outside the gene matches. Germline V CDR1 and CDR2: LNHDA, SQIVND (reference sequence). The DNA of the CDR3 is TGTGCCAGCGATGACAGGGGGCTGGCCTCTGGGGCCAACGTCCTGACTTTC. It codes for CASDDRGLASGANVLTF.

This clone was seen more than once but under ten times. V and J are TRBV19 and TRBJ1-2; a possible D gene is TRBD1 (6 bases). The CDR3 spans 15 residues. Germline V gene data show CDR1 as LNHDA and CDR2 as SQIVND (reference sequence). The ends were cut back, 5 bases at V and 0 bases at J, with 13 bases in the middle. The CDR3 region has the DNA TGTGCCAGTAGTGGCCGGGACATCTCTAACTATGGCTACACCTTC. It specifies CASSGRDISNYGYTF.

The rearrangement uses TRBV7-2 and TRBJ1-3, with D possibly being TRBD1 (6 bases). Germline CDR1 reads SGHTA; CDR2 reads FQGNSA. V lost 2 bases and J 0 bases, leaving 11 bases between the germline ends. The CDR3 runs to 16 residues. CDR3 amino acids: CASSLTGFSSGNTIYF. CDR3 bases: TGTGCCAGCAGCTTAACAGGGTTTAGCTCTGGAAACACCATATATTTT.